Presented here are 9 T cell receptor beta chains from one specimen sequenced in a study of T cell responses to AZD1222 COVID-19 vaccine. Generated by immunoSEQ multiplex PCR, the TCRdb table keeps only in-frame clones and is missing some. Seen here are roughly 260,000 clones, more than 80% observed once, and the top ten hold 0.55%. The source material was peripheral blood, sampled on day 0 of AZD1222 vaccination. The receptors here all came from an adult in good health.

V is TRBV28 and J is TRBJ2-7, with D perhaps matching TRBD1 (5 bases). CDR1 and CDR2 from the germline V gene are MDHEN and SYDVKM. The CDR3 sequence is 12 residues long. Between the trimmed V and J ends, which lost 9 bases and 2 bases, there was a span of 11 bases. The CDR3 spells CASQTGAYEQYF. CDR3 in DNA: TGTGCCAGTCAAACAGGCGCCTACGAGCAGTACTTC.

The CDR3 nucleotides read TGCCGGGGGGCGGGAGTCTACGAGCAGTACTTC. Translation gives CRGAGVYEQYF. The chain links TRBV20-1 to TRBJ2-7, with TRBD2 as a possible D gene (7 bases). The CDR3 length is 11 residues. The germline V gene has CDR1 DFQATT and CDR2 SNEGSKA (reference sequence).

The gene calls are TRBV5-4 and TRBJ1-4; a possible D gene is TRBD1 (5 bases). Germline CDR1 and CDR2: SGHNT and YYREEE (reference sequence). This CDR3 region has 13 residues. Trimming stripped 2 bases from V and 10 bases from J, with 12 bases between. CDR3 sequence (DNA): TGTGCCAGCAGCTTCCAGGGTAGGGGAAAACTGTTTTTT. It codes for CASSFQGRGKLFF. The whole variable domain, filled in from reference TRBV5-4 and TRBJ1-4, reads ETGVTQSPTHLIKTRGQQVTLRCSSQSGHNTVSWYQQALGQGPQFIFQYYREEENGRGNFPPRFSGLQFPNYSSELNVNALELDDSALYLCASSFQGRGKLFFGSGTQLSVL.

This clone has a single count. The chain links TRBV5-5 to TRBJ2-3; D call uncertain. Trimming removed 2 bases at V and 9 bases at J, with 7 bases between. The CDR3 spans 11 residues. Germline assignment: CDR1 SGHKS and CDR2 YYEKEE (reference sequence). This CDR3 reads CASSFPGTQYF. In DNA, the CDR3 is TGTGCCAGCAGCTTCCCAGGAACGCAGTATTTT.

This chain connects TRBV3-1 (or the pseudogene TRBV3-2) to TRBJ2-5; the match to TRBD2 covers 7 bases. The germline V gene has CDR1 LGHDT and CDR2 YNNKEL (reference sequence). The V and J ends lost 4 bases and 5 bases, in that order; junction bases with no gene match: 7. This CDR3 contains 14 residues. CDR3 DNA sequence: TGTGCCAGCAGCCCGGGGAGGGTTGGGGAGACCCAGTACTTC. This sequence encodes CASSPGRVGETQYF.

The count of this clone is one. The DNA of the CDR3 is TGTGCCAGCAGTTCCCACGGGACACCGTCCTACGAGCAGTACTTC. This codes for CASSSHGTPSYEQYF. The chain carries TRBV27 and TRBJ2-7; weak D call: TRBD1 (6 bases). The germline V and J ends were trimmed by 4 bases and 1 base, with 14 bases remaining between them. There are 15 residues in the CDR3. Germline lookup yields CDR1 MNHEY and CDR2 SMNVEV (reference sequence).

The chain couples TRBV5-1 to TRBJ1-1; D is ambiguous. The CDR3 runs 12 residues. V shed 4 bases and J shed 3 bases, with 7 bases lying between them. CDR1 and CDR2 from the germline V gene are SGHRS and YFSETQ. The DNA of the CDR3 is TGCGCCAGCAGCCGTCCGGACACTGAAGCTTTCTTT. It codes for CASSRPDTEAFF.

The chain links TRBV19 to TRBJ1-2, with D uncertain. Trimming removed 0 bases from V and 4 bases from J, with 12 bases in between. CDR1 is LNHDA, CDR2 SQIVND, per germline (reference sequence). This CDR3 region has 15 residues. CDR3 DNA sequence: TGTGCCAGTAGTATAGATCGCCACAGATTCTATGGCTACACCTTC. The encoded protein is CASSIDRHRFYGYTF. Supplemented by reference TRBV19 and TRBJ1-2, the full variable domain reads DGGITQSPKYLFRKEGQNVTLSCEQNLNHDAMYWYRQDPGQGLRLIYYSQIVNDFQKGDIAEGYSVSREKKESFPLTVTSAQKNPTAFYLCASSIDRHRFYGYTFGSGTRLTVV.

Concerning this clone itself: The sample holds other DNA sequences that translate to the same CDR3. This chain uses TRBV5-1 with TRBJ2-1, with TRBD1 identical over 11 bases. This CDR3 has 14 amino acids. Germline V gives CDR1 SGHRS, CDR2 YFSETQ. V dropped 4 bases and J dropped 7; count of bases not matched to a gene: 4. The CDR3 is CASSPGTGGNEQFF. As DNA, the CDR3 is TGCGCCAGCAGCCCCGGGACAGGGGGAAATGAGCAGTTCTTC.